This T cell receptor (beta chain) was identified during a study of cytomegalovirus exposure and HLA in healthy donors. Study-wide points: Apparent HLA restriction characterized most CMV-associated TCR beta chains in a later analysis. Sequences of the TCR beta chain were said to predict the HLA-A and HLA-B alleles of most subjects accurately. Trimming of TCR beta V- and J-genes showed a link, identified in a later analysis, to a missense DCLRE1C variant.

With 1 base clipped from V and 10 bases from J, the junction kept 4 bases outside the gene matches. This CDR3 comprises 13 residues. Germline CDR1 is SGHNT and CDR2 is YYREEE (reference sequence). In regard to this clone: What it binds is not known.

It was with 60 Vbeta and 13 Jbeta primers that the PCR ran. Here immunoSEQ multiplex PCR was the method, and the copy in TCRdb shows in-frame clones only, minus some. There are 150,000 to 200,000 clones in the sample; roughly 79% occur only once, and around 1.9% lies in the top ten. V usage is TRBV5-4 and J usage is TRBJ2-2, with 7 positions matching TRBD1. Sequencing was performed on PBMCs. The receptor was derived from a woman in her twenties or thirties in good health and CMV-seropositive. The CDR3 DNA sequence: TGTGCCAGCAGCTTGACAGGGGTCGAGGAGCTGTTTTTT. The encoded protein is CASSLTGVEELFF.